This is a list of T cell receptor beta chains from one sample in a study of circulating and synovial CD4+ cells in juvenile arthritis. Using immunoSEQ multiplex PCR, the repertoire was profiled, and TCRdb retains in-frame clones only, with some absent. Of roughly 32,000 clones listed, about 95% are singletons. The specimen sequenced was CD4+ T cells from blood. These receptors all stem from a human donor with juvenile idiopathic arthritis. Each CDR3 is given with its conserved first and last residue. A D gene is named only where the DNA matches it firmly. Part of the rows lack a size; the others show once, few, many or a class for expanded clones.

.,TRBV14,TRBD1,TRBJ2-7,TGTGCCAGCAGCCAACCAACCCGACAGGGGCCGTCCTACGAGCAGTACTTC,CASSQPTRQGPSYEQYF
.,TRBV19,.,TRBJ1-3,TGTGCCAGTAGTATAAGGGGCTCTGGAAACACCATATATTTT,CASSIRGSGNTIYF
.,TRBV18,TRBD2,TRBJ2-1,TGTGCCAGCTCACCACCTCTAGCGGGAGTTACCCTCAATGAGCAGTTCTTC,CASSPPLAGVTLNEQFF
.,TRBV11-2,TRBD1,TRBJ2-5,TGTGCCAGCAGCTCACCCGGGACAGGGATTGAGACCCAGTACTTC,CASSSPGTGIETQYF
.,TRBV21-1,.,TRBJ2-5,TGTGCCAGCAGCAAAGAAGGGACAAAAAAAGAGACCCAGTACTTC,CASSKEGTKKETQYF
.,TRBV15,.,TRBJ2-4,TGTGCCACCAGCAGCTCAGGTATAGGGGACATTCAGTACTTC,CATSSSGIGDIQYF
.,TRBV5-1,TRBD1,TRBJ2-7,TGCGCCAGCAGCAGTCGACAGGGGTCCCGGACATTCAGCTCCTACGAGCAGTACTTC,CASSSRQGSRTFSSYEQYF
.,TRBV9,.,TRBJ1-4,TGTGCCAGCAGCGTAAGGGGAGGCGATCTGAATGAAAAACTGTTTTTT,CASSVRGGDLNEKLFF
.,TRBV10-1,.,TRBJ2-7,TGCGCCAGCAGTGAGTCGGGAGTCAGGAGGGACGAGCAGTACTTC,CASSESGVRRDEQYF
.,TRBV14,.,TRBJ1-4,TGTGCCAGCAGCATCCGGAGAAAACTGTTTTTT,CASSIRRKLFF
.,TRBV18,.,TRBJ2-7,TGTGCCAGCTCACCATCGTCCAGGGTATCATCCTACGAGCAGTACTTC,CASSPSSRVSSYEQYF
.,TRBV19,.,TRBJ2-3,TGTGCCAGTAGTATAGAGTATAGCTTCAGCACAGATACGCAGTATTTT,CASSIEYSFSTDTQYF
.,TRBV5-4,.,TRBJ2-1,TGTGCCAGCAGCTTGACACCGAGCTCCTACAATGAGCGGTTCTTC,CASSLTPSSYNERFF
.,TRBV6-5,.,TRBJ1-1,TGTGCCAGCAGTTACTCGTTGTTTCAGGGGAGCACTGAAGCTTTCTTT,CASSYSLFQGSTEAFF
.,TRBV6-1,TRBD2,TRBJ2-1,TGTGCCAGCAGTGAATCCCGGACTAGCGGGAGTAATGAGCAGTTCTTC,CASSESRTSGSNEQFF
.,TRBV7-3,.,TRBJ2-1,TGTGCCAGCAGCTTAAGGCCCCCTAGGAGCCCCTTAACCCCCAATGAGCAGTTCTTC,CASSLRPPRSPLTPNEQFF
.,TRBV28,TRBD2,TRBJ2-7,TGTGCCAGCAGTTTAATAGCGGGAGAGTTTGAGCAGTACTTC,CASSLIAGEFEQYF
.,TRBV2,TRBD1,TRBJ2-5,TGTGCCAGCAACCCGACAGGGCGAGAGACCCAGTACTTC,CASNPTGRETQYF
.,TRBV2,TRBD1,TRBJ2-1,TGTGCCAGCAGTGAGGTACAGGGGGCCCAGTTCTTC,CASSEVQGAQFF
once,TRBV6-5,.,TRBJ1-6,TGTGCCAGCAATAAAGAGAATTCCCCCCTCCACTTT,CASNKENSPLHF
.,TRBV11-2,.,TRBJ1-2,TGTGCCAGCAGCCCTCAGTCCAACTATGGCTACACCTTC,CASSPQSNYGYTF
few,TRBV4-1,.,TRBJ1-3,TGCGCCAGCAGCCAAGAACTTGATACGATCTCTGGAAACACCATATATTTT,CASSQELDTISGNTIYF
.,TRBV19,.,TRBJ1-2,TGTGCCAGTAGAACGAGAGGGCCAGACTATGGCTACACCTTC,CASRTRGPDYGYTF
.,TRBV18,TRBD2,TRBJ2-7,TGTGCCAGCTCACCAGCTAGCGGGAGTGGAGAGCAGTACTTC,CASSPASGSGEQYF
.,TRBV5-6,TRBD1,TRBJ1-2,TGTGCCAGCAGCGTCTCCGGGACAGGGAAGATTTTCGGCTACACCTTC,CASSVSGTGKIFGYTF
.,TRBV7-9,.,TRBJ2-3,TGTGCCAGCAGCTTAGGCGGCACTAGCACAGATACGCAGTATTTT,CASSLGGTSTDTQYF
.,TRBV6-6,.,TRBJ2-7,TGTGCCAGCCTGGGCAGAGACTCCTACGAGCAGTACTTC,CASLGRDSYEQYF
.,TRBV2,.,TRBJ2-7,TGTGCCAGCAGTGGTGGGCTAGGGGTCTACGAGCAGTACTTC,CASSGGLGVYEQYF
.,TRBV19,.,TRBJ2-7,TGTGCCAGTAGTATTCGGAGCGCGACCTACGAGCAGTACTTC,CASSIRSATYEQYF
few,TRBV2,TRBD2,TRBJ2-7,TGTGCCAGTGACCTCGCGGGTAGCGGGAGGGCTGGCGAGCAGTACTTC,CASDLAGSGRAGEQYF
once,TRBV11-2,TRBD1,TRBJ2-7,TGTGCCAGCAGCCCTCGGACAGGGGTCTACGAGCAGTACTTC,CASSPRTGVYEQYF
.,TRBV19,.,TRBJ2-7,TGTGTCCGGGAGTTCGGTGGCGAGCAGTACTTC,CVREFGGEQYF
.,TRBV6-6,.,TRBJ1-2,TGTGCCAGCAGTTCCCCCCCGGGGGCGGGGGACTATGGCTACACCTTC,CASSSPPGAGDYGYTF
.,TRBV14,TRBD1,TRBJ1-5,TGTGCCAGCAGCCAAGATGGGACAGGGGTCCGGATTCGCAATCAGCCCCAGCATTTT,CASSQDGTGVRIRNQPQHF
.,TRBV2,.,TRBJ2-7,TGTGCCAGCACTCGGACGGGAGCCCACGAGCAGTACTTC,CASTRTGAHEQYF
.,TRBV5-1,TRBD2,TRBJ2-3,TGCGCCAGCAGCTTCGGGGGGGCAACGACAGATACGCAGTATTTT,CASSFGGATTDTQYF
.,TRBV7-2,TRBD1,TRBJ1-2,TGTGCCAGCAGCACCCCCCCAGGGGGGGGCTACACCTTC,CASSTPPGGGYTF
.,TRBV2,TRBD2,TRBJ2-5,TGTGCCAGCGCGAGGACTAGCGGCCAAGAGACCCAGTACTTC,CASARTSGQETQYF
.,TRBV2,.,TRBJ2-5,TGTGCCGCCACCCGCAGGGAAGGGGAGACCCAGTACTTC,CAATRREGETQYF
once,TRBV19,.,TRBJ1-1,TGTGCCAGTAGTATCCGGGGGGTGAACACTGAAGCTTTCTTT,CASSIRGVNTEAFF
once,TRBV19,.,TRBJ1-5,TGTGCCGGTACTGCGACAGCCAATCAGCCCCAGCATTTT,CAGTATANQPQHF
.,TRBV4-2,.,TRBJ1-1,TGTGCCAGCAGCCAACTTTCGAACACTGAAGCTTTCTTT,CASSQLSNTEAFF
.,TRBV11-2,.,TRBJ1-1,TGTGCCAGCAGCTCACAGGCATTCAACACTGAAGCTTTCTTT,CASSSQAFNTEAFF
.,TRBV29-1,TRBD2,TRBJ2-1,TGCAGCGTCCGAAGCCGCGGGGGATACAATGAGCAGTTCTTC,CSVRSRGGYNEQFF
.,TRBV7-9,.,TRBJ2-7,TGTGCCAGCAGCTTAGCGCTCGGATTCGACAGGACTTACGAGCAGTACTTC,CASSLALGFDRTYEQYF
.,TRBV5-5,.,TRBJ2-1,TGTGCCAGCAGCTTGAATACAGGGCAAGATGAGCAGTTCTTC,CASSLNTGQDEQFF
.,TRBV6-1,TRBD2,TRBJ2-7,TGTGCCAGCCAGCGGGAGCGGGGGAGGGTCGAGCAGTACTTC,CASQRERGRVEQYF
.,TRBV28,.,TRBJ2-7,TGTGCCAGCAGCCCAAACCTAGTGCCCTACGAGCAGTACTTC,CASSPNLVPYEQYF
.,TRBV7-3,TRBD2,TRBJ2-1,TGTGCCAGCAGCTTAAGGACTAGCGGGAATAATGAGCAGTTCTTC,CASSLRTSGNNEQFF
.,TRBV5-6,TRBD2,TRBJ2-3,TGTGCCAGCAGCTTGGTCGTAGCGGGGGTTCATAAGCAGTATTTT,CASSLVVAGVHKQYF
.,TRBV10-3,.,TRBJ1-1,TGTGCCATCAGTGAGGCAGGGATTGCTGAAGCTTTCTTT,CAISEAGIAEAFF
once,TRBV19,TRBD2,TRBJ2-1,TGTGCCAGTAGTAAAATACCGGGACTAGCGGGGACCGAGCAGTTCTTC,CASSKIPGLAGTEQFF
.,TRBV7-2,.,TRBJ1-3,TGTGCCAGCAGCTTAGTCATTCGGTCGGGCTCTGGAAACACCATATATTTT,CASSLVIRSGSGNTIYF
.,TRBV5-6,.,TRBJ2-5,TGTGCCAGCAGCCCATTGGGCAGTCAAGAGACCCAGTACTTC,CASSPLGSQETQYF
.,TRBV14,.,TRBJ2-1,TGTGCCAGCAGCTCGCCTGGACACTACAATGAGCAGTTCTTC,CASSSPGHYNEQFF
.,TRBV7-8,.,TRBJ1-1,TGTGCCAGCAGCTTTGATGTGTTCTCGGCTGAAGCTTTCTTT,CASSFDVFSAEAFF
once,TRBV5-8,TRBD1,TRBJ2-1,TGTGCCAGCAGCCTGGGGACAGGGGGGGATGAGCAGTTCTTC,CASSLGTGGDEQFF
.,TRBV7-9,TRBD2,TRBJ2-1,TGTGCCAGCGATACTAGCGGGGGGGCACCCCAGTTCTTC,CASDTSGGAPQFF
.,TRBV7-6,TRBD2,TRBJ2-3,TGTGCCAGCAGCGGACTAGCGGGGGGGGCAGGTCCAGATACGCAGTATTTT,CASSGLAGGAGPDTQYF